This TCR beta chain was sequenced in a study of blood T cell repertoires in COVID-19. Study as a whole: Collection of acute and convalescent COVID-19 samples took place in the United States, Italy and Spain. PBMCs, B-cell-depleted T cells, or T cells were the source of the cDNA or gDNA that made up the material.

The method was immunoSEQ multiplex PCR; TCRdb's version includes in-frame clones alone and lacks a portion of them. The repertoire holds about 220,000 clones, with less than 90% as singletons. V dropped 2 bases and J dropped 8 bases, with 18 bases sitting between them. CDR3 size: 15 residues. The V gene's germline CDR1 is MDHEN and CDR2 SYDVKM. This clone was counted between two and nine times. Sequencing was done on a sample of peripheral blood. The sequence was obtained from a man younger than 45 with active or convalescent COVID-19. J is TRBJ1-2 and V is TRBV28, with a possible D match to TRBD1 (5 bases). CDR3 in amino acids: CASSLTDTFRGGYTF. CDR3 sequence (DNA): TGTGCCAGCAGTTTAACGGACACCTTTAGGGGCGGCTACACCTTC.